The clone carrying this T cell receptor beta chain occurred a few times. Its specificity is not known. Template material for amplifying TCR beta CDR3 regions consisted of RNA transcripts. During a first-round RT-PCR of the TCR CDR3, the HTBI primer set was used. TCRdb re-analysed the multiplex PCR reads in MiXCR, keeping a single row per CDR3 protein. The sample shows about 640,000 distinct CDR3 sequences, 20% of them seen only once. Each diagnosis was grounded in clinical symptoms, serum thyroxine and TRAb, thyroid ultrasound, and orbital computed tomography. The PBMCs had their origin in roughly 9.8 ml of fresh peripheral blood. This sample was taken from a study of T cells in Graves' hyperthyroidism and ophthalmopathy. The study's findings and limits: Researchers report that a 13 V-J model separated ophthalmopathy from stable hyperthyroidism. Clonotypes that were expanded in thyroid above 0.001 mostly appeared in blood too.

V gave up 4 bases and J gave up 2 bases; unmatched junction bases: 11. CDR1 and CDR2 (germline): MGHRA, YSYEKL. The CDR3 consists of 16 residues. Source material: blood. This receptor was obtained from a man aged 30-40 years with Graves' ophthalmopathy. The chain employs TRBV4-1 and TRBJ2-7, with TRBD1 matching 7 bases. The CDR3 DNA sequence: TGCGCCAGCAGCCTTAAATCCGGGACAGACGCCTACGAGCAGTACTTC. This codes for CASSLKSGTDAYEQYF.